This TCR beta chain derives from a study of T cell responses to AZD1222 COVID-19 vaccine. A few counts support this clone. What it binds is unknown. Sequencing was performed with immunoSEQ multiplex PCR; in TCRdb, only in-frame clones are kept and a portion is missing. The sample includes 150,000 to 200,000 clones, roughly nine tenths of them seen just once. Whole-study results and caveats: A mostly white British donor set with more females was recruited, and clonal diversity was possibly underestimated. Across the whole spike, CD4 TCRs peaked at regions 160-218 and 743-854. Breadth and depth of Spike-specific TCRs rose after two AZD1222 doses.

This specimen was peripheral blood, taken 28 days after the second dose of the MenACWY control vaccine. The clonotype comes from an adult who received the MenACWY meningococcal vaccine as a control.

The CDR3 spells CASSPRTSGRALNRNEQFF. CDR3 in DNA: TGTGCCAGCAGCCCCCGGACTAGCGGGAGGGCCTTGAATAGGAATGAGCAGTTCTTC. The rearrangement links TRBV3-1 (or the pseudogene TRBV3-2) to TRBJ2-1; 15 positions agree with TRBD2. The CDR3 has 19 amino acids. CDR1 and CDR2 from the germline V gene are LGHDT and YNNKEL (reference sequence). V gave up 4 bases and J gave up 7 bases; unmatched junction bases: 14.